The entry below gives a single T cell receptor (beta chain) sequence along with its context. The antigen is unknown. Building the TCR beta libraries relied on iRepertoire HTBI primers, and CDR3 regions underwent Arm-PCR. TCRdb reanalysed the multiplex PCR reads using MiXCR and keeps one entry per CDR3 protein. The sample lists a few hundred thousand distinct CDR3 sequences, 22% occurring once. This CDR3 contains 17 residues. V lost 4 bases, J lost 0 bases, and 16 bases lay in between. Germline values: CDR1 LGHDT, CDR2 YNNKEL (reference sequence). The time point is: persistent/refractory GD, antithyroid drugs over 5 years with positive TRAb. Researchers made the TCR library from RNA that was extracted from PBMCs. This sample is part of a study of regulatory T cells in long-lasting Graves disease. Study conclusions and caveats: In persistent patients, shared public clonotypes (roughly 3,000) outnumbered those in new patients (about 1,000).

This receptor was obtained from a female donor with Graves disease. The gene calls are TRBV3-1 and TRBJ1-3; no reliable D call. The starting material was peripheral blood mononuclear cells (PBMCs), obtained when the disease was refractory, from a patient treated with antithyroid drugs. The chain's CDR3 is CASSPYPEGNSGNTIYF. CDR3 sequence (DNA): TGTGCCAGCAGCCCTTACCCGGAGGGAAACTCTGGAAACACCATATATTTT.